This T cell receptor (beta chain) was retrieved from a study of cytomegalovirus exposure and HLA in healthy donors. Overall study results and limits: Accounts indicate the classifier identified cytomegalovirus status with strong specificity and sensitivity. A later analysis found first-cohort TCR clusters tended to co-occur in the 100 to 150 validation repertoires.

Using immunoSEQ multiplex PCR, the repertoire was profiled, and TCRdb retains in-frame clones only, with some absent. The table shows more than 45,000 clones, with 75% to 90% occurring only once. This CDR3 has 15 residues. The V gene lost 7 bases and the J gene lost 0 bases, with 12 bases spanning the gap. Germline V gene data show CDR1 as MNHNS and CDR2 as SASEGT. In regard to this clone: The target antigen is unknown.

The sample consisted of PBMCs. This sequence was found in a woman aged 18-35 years in good health and CMV-seronegative. This chain joins TRBV6-1 and TRBJ2-2, with D tentatively TRBD2 (6 bases). In nucleotides, the CDR3 is TGTGCCAGCATCTTGGCGGGGACGAACACCGGGGAGCTGTTTTTT. Amino acid sequence: CASILAGTNTGELFF.